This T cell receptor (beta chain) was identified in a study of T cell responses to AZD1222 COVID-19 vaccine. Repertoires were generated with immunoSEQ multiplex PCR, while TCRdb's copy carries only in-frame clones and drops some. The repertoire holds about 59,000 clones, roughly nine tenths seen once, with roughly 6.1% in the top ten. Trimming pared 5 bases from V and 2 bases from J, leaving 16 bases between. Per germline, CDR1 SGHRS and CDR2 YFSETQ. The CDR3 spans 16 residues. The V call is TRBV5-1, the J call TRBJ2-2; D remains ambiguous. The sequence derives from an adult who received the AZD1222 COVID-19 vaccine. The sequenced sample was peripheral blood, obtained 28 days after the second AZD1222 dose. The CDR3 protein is CASSRPDGRNTGELFF. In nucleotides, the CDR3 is TGCGCCAGCAGTCGGCCGGACGGAAGAAACACCGGGGAGCTGTTTTTT.